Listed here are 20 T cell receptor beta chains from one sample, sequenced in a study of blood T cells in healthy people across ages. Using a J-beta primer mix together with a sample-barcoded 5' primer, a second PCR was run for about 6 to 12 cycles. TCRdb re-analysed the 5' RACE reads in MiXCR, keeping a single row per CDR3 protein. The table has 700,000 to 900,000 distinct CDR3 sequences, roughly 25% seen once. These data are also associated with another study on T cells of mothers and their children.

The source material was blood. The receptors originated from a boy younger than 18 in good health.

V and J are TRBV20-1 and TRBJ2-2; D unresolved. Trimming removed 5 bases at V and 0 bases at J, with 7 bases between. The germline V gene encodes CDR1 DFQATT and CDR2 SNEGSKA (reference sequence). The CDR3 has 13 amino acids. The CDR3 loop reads CSAGGANTGELFF. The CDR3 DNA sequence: TGCAGTGCTGGTGGAGCGAACACCGGGGAGCTGTTTTTT.

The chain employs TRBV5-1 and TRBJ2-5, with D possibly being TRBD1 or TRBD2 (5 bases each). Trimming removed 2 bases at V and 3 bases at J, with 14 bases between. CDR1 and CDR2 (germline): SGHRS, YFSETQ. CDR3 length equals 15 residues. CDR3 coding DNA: TGCGCCAGCAGCTTCGGGACGCACGGGGAAGAGACCCAGTACTTC. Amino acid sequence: CASSFGTHGEETQYF.

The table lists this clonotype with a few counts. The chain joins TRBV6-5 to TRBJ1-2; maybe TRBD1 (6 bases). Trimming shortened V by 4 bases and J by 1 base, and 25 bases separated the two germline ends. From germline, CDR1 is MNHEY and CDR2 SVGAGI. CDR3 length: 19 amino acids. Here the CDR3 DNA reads TGTGCCAGCAGTTTGGCCCGAGTGAAGGACAGCAACTTTAACTATGGCTACACCTTC. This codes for CASSLARVKDSNFNYGYTF.

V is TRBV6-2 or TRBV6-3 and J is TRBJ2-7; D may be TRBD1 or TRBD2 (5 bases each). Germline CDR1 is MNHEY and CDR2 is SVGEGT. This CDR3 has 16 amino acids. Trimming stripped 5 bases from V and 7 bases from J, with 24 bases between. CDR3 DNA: TGTGCCAGCAGTCCACGTCCCTCTGACGGGACGAGAGAGCAGTACTTC. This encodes CASSPRPSDGTREQYF.

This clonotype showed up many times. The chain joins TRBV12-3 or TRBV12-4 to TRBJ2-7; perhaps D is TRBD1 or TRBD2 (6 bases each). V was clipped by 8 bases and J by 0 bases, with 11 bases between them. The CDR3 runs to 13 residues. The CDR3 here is CASSSGASYEQYF. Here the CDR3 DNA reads TGTGCCAGCTCTTCGGGGGCCTCCTACGAGCAGTACTTC.

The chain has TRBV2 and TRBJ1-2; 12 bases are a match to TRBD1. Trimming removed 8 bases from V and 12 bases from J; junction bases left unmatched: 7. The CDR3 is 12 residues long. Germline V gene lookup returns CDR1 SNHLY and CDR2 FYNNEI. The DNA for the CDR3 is TGTGCCAGCGGGACAGGGGGCGGAGGCGACACCTTC. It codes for CASGTGGGGDTF.

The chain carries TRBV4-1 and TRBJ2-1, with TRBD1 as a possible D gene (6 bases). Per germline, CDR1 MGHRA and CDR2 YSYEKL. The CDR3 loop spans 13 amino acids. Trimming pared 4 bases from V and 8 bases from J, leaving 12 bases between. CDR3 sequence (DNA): TGCGCCAGCAGCCCTGAGGGGGTATATGAGCAGTTCTTC. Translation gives CASSPEGVYEQFF.

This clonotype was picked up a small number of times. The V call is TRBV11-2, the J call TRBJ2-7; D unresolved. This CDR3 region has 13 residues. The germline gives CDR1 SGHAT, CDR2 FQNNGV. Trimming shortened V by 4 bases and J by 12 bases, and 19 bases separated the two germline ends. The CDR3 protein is CASSSLGSRHPYF. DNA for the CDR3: TGTGCCAGCAGCTCTCTAGGAAGCCGACACCCGTACTTC.

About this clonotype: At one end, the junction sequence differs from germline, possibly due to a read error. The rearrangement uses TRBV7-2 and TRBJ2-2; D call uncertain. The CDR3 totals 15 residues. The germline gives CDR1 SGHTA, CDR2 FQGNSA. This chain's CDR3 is CATSPPPVFTGELFF. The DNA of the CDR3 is TGTGCCACCAGCCCCCCCCCGGTGTTCACCGGGGAGCTGTTTTTT.

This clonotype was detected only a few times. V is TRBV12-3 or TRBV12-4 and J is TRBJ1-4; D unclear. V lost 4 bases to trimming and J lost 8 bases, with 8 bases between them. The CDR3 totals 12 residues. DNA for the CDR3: TGTGCCAGCAGTTCCTACCAGGAAAAACTGTTTTTT. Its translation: CASSSYQEKLFF.

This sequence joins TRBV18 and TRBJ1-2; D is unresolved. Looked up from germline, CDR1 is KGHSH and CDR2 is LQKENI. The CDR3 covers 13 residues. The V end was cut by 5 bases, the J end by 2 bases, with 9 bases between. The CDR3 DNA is TGTGCCAGCTCAGCCAATCAGAACTATGGCTACACCTTC. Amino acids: CASSANQNYGYTF.

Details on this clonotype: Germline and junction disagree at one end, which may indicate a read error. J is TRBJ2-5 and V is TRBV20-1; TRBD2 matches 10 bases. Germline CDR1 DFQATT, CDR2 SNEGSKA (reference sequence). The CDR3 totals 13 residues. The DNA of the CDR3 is TGCAGTGCTAAAAGCGGGGGGGCAGAGACCCAGCACTTC. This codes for CSAKSGGAETQHF.

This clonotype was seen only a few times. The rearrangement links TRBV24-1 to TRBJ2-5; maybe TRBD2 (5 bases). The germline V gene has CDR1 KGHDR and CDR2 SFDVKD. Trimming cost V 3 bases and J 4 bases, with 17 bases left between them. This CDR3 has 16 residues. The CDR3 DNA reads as TGTGCCACCAGTGATGGGGAATTGTTTGGAGGAGAGACCCAGTACTTC. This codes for CATSDGELFGGETQYF.

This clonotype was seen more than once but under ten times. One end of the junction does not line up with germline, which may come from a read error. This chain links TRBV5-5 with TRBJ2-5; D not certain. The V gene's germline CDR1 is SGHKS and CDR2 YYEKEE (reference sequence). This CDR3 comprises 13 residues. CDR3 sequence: CASGLASPETQYF. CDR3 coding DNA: TGTGCCAGCGGCTTGGCTTCACCAGAGACCCAGTACTTC.

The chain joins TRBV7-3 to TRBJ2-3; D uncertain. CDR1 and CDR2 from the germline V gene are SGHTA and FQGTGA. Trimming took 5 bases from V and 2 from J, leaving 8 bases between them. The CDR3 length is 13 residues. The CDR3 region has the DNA TGTGCCAGCAGCGCAGCCCACACAGATACGCAGTATTTT. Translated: CASSAAHTDTQYF.

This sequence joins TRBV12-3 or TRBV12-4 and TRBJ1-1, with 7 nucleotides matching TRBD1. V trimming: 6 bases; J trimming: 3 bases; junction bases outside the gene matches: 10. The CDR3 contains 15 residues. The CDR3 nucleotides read TGTGCCAGCAGCCCCTTAGGACAGGCTCACACTGAAGCTTTCTTT. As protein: CASSPLGQAHTEAFF.

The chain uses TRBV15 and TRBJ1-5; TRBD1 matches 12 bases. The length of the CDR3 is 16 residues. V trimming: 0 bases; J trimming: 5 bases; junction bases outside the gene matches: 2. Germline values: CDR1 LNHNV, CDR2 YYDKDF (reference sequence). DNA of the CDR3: TGTGCCACCAGCAGAGAAGGGACAGGGGGCGATCAGCCCCAGCATTTT. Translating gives CATSREGTGGDQPQHF.

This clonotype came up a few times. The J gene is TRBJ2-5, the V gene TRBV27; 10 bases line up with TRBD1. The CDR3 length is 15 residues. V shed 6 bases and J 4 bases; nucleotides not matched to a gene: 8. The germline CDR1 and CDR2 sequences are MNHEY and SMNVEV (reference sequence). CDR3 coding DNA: TGTGCCAGCAGGCCGGGACAGGGGCGGTTAGAGACCCAGTACTTC. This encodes CASRPGQGRLETQYF.

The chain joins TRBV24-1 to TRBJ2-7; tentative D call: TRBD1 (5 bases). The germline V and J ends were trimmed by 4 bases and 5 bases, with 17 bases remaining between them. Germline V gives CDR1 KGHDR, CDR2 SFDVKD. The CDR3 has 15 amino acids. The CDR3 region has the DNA TGTGCCACCAGTGAGGACACATACGGAGCCCACGAGCAGTACTTC. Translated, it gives CATSEDTYGAHEQYF.

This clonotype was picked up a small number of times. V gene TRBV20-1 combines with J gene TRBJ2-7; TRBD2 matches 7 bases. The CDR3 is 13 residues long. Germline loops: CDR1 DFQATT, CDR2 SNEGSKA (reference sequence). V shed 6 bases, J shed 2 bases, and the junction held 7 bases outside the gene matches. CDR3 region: CSATGGTTYEQYF. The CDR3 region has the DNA TGCAGTGCAACGGGGGGAACCACCTACGAGCAGTACTTC.